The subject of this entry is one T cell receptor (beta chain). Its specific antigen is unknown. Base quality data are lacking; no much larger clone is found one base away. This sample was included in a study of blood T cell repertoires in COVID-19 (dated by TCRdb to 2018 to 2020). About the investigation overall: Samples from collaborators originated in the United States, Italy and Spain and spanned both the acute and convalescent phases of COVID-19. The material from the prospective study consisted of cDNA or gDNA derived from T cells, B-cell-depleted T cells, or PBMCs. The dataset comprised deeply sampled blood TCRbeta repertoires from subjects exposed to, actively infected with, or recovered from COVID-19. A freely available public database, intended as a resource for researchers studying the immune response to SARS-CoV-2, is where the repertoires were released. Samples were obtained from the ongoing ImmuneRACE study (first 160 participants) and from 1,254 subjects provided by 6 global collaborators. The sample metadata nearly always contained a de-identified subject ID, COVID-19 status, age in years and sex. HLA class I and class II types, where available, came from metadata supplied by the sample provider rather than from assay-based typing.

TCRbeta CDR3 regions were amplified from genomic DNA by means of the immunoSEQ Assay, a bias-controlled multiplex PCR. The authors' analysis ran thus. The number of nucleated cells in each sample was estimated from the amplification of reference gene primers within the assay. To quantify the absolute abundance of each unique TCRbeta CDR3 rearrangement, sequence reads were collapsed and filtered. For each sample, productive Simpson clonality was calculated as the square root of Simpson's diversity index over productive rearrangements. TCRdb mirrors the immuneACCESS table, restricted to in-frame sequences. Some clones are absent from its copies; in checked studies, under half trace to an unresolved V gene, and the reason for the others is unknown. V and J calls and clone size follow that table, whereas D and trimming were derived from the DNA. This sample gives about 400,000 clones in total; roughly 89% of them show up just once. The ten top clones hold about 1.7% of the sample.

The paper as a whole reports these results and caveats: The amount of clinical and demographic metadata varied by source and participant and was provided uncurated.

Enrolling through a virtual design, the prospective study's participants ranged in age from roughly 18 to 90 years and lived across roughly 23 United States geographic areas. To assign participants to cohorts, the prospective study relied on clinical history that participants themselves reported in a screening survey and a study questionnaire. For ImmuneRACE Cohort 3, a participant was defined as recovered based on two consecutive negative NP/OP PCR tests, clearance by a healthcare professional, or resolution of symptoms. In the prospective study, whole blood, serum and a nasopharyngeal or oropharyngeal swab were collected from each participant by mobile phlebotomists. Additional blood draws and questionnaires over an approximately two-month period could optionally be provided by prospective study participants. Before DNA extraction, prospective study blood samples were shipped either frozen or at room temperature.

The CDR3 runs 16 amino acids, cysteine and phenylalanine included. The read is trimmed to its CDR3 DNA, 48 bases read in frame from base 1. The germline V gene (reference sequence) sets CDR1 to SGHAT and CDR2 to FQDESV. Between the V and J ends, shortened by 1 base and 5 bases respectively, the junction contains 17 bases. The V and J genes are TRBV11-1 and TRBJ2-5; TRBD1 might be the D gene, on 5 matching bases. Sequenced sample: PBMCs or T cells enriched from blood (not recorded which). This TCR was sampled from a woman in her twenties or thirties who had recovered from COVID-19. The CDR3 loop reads CASSLVGQGMGETQYF. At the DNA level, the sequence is TGTGCCAGCAGCTTAGTTGGTCAGGGTATGGGGGAGACCCAGTACTTC.